Below are 2 T cell receptor beta chains sequenced from a single sample in a study of shared clonotypes between healthy human individuals. Generated by immunoSEQ multiplex PCR, the TCRdb table keeps only in-frame clones and is missing some. Of 950,000 to 1,300,000 clones detected, about 75% appear once; the ten largest clones hold approximately 1.5%. Input material: memory CD4+ T cells sorted from blood. Regarding subset: CD45RA-negative fraction. The origin of the receptors is a young man in good health.

This clone appeared once. The rearrangement uses TRBV5-1 and TRBJ2-1; 10 bases line up with TRBD1. J lost 5 bases, V lost 4 bases, and 12 bases had no gene match. CDR1 is SGHRS, CDR2 YFSETQ, per germline. This CDR3 spans 17 amino acids. The CDR3 region is CASSQAPAGTGDNEQFF. The CDR3 bases are TGCGCCAGCAGCCAAGCCCCAGCCGGGACAGGGGACAATGAGCAGTTCTTC.

The chain joins TRBV5-1 to TRBJ1-4, with D maybe TRBD1 (5 bases). The CDR3 is 16 residues long. Trimming removed 4 bases at V and 8 bases at J, with 21 bases between. Germline V CDR1 and CDR2: SGHRS, YFSETQ. The DNA for the CDR3 is TGCGCCAGCAGCAGGAACCCAGGAGGAGGGGAAGAAAAACTGTTTTTT. Translating it yields CASSRNPGGGEEKLFF.